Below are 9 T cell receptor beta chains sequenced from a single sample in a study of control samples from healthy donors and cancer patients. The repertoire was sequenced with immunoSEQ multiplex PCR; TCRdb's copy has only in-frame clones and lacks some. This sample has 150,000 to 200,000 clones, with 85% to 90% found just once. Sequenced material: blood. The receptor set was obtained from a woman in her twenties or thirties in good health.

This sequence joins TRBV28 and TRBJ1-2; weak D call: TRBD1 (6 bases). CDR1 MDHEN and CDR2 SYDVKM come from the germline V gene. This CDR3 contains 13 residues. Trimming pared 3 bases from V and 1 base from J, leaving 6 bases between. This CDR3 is CASSFRGNYGYTF. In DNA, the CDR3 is TGTGCCAGCAGTTTCAGGGGTAACTATGGCTACACCTTC.

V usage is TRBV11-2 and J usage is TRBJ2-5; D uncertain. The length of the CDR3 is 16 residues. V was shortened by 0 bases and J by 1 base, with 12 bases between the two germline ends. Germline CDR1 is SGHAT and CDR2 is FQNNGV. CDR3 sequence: CASSLEGSHLQETQYF. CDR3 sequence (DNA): TGTGCCAGCAGCTTAGAGGGTTCACACCTCCAAGAGACCCAGTACTTC.

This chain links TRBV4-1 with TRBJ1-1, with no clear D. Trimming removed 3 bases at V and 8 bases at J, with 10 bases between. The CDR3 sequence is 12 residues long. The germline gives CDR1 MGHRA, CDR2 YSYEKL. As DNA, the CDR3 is TGCGCCAGCAGCCATACCGGCTCCGAAGCTTTCTTT. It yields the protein CASSHTGSEAFF.

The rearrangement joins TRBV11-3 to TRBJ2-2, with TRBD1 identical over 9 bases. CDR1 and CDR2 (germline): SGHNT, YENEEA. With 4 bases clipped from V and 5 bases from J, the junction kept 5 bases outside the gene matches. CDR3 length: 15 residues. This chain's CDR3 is CASSSRTGATGELFF. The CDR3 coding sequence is TGTGCCAGCAGCTCGAGGACAGGGGCTACCGGGGAGCTGTTTTTT.

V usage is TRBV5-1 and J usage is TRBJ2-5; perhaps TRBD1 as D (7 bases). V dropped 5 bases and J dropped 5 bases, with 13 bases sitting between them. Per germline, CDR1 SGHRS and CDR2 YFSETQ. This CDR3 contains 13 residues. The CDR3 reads CASRQGTEETQYF. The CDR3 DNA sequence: TGCGCCAGCAGACAGGGGACTGAGGAGACCCAGTACTTC.

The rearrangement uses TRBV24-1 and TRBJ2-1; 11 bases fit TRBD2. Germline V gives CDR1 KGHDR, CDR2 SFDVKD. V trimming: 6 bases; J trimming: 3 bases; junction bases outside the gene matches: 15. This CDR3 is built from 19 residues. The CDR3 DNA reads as TGTGCCACCAGTAGGGGCCTAGCGGGAGGTATAGGATTCTACAATGAGCAGTTCTTC. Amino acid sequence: CATSRGLAGGIGFYNEQFF.

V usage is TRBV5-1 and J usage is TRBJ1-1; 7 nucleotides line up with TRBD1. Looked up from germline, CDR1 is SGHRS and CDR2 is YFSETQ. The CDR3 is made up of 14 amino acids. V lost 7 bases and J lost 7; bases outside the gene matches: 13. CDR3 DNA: TGCGCCAGCGCCCGTGTCGGGCAGGGGGATGAAGCTTTCTTT. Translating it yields CASARVGQGDEAFF.

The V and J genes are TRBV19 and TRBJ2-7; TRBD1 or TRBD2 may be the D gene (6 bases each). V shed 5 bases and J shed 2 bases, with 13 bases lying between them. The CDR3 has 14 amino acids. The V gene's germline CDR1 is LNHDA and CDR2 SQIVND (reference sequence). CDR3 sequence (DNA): TGTGCCAGTAGTGTGCGGGACATAACCTACGAGCAGTACTTC. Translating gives CASSVRDITYEQYF.

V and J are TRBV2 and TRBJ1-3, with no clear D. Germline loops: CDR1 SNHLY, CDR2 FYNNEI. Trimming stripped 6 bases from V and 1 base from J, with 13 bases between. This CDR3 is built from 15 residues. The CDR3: CASSQMGGSGNTIYF. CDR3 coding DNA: TGTGCCAGCAGCCAGATGGGTGGATCTGGAAACACCATATATTTT.